This T cell receptor (beta chain) derives from a study of cytomegalovirus exposure and HLA in healthy donors (dated by TCRdb to between 2016 and 2019). Broadly, across the study: The 500 to 800 repertoires of the first cohort and the roughly 120 validation repertoires were produced on the same platform, according to a later analysis. Besides the first cohort of 666 subjects, a separate validation cohort made up of 120 different subjects was used. To predict cytomegalovirus infection status, the study combined high-throughput TCR immunosequencing, statistical association of individual TCRs with disease status, and machine learning. The study aimed to test whether cataloging public T cell receptors could reveal signatures of past pathogen exposure. Overall study outcomes, separate from this receptor: A later analysis had no HLA typing for the validation cohort, so co-occurrence there was scored across all 130 or so repertoires. The study listed approximately 150 TCR beta chains as associated with cytomegalovirus. According to the authors, the approach could potentially be generalized to other disease states and immunological phenotypes. In vitro tests confirmed that three of the cytomegalovirus-associated TCR beta chains recognize cytomegalovirus antigens. Subsequent analysis determined that TCRs grouped into clusters in the first cohort also showed a tendency toward co-occurrence across the 120 validation repertoires, and approximately 93% of cluster scores exceeded 0. The classifier was reported to diagnose cytomegalovirus status with high specificity and sensitivity in both the original cohort and the validation cohort. Most TCR sequences were seen in very few donors, while some public TCRs were found in many individuals.

The donors belonged to the validation cohort of over a hundred subjects, which was separate from the approximately 680-subject first cohort. For CDR1 and CDR2, the germline V gene lists WSHSY and SAAADI. Including the terminal cysteine and phenylalanine, the CDR3 comprises 12 residues. The retained sequence is limited to the CDR3, 36 bases, with the frame set at the first base. Trimming costs V 5 bases and J 3 bases, and their ends lie 4 bases apart. The library was made by the immunoSEQ multiplex PCR assay. Regarding the original processing steps: A statistical classification framework was developed to diagnose cytomegalovirus status using the catalog of TCR beta chain sequences. The immuneACCESS repertoire file appears here via TCRdb, limited to in-frame rearrangements. These files lack a portion of the clones; in checked studies, under half of the deficit traces to unresolved V genes, and the cause of the others is not known. That table is the source of V, J and clone size, and D and trimming were worked out from the DNA. The sample table records approximately 270,000 clones; 85% to 90% of these occur just once. In total, the top ten clones hold 0.3% to 0.4% of the sample.

This clone was detected a few times. This clone's antigen is unknown. No base-level quality is on record; no much larger clone is a single base apart. Sequencing was performed on PBMCs. Recombination joined TRBV10-2 with TRBJ2-2, with no D gene named confidently. This clonotype originated in a woman aged 18-35 years in good health and CMV-seronegative. The DNA sequence is as follows: TGCGCCAGCAGTTACTACACCGGGGAGCTGTTTTTT. This codes for CASSYYTGELFF.